These 16 T cell receptor beta chains came from one sample sequenced in a study of STAT5B mutations in CD4+ large granular lymphocyte leukemia. TCRdb's copy holds only in-frame clones and misses some; the assay was immunoSEQ multiplex PCR. In the table there are fewer than 45,000 clones, 86% of which are singletons. Sequenced: CD4+ T cells from blood buffy coats. All receptors come from a human donor in good health.

V usage is TRBV4-1 and J usage is TRBJ1-2; a weak D match, TRBD1 (6 bases). The CDR3 covers 14 residues. Germline-derived CDR1 and CDR2 are MGHRA and YSYEKL. V gave up 1 base and J gave up 8 bases, with 14 bases separating them. The chain's CDR3 is CASSQGDAGTGYTF. The DNA for the CDR3 is TGCGCCAGCAGCCAAGGAGATGCAGGGACAGGCTACACCTTC.

The chain is built from TRBV27 and TRBJ2-1; no clear D. This CDR3 spans 16 amino acids. From germline, CDR1 is MNHEY and CDR2 SMNVEV (reference sequence). Trimming shortened V by 6 bases and J by 10 bases, and 25 bases separated the two germline ends. The CDR3 DNA sequence: TGTGCCAGCAGCTCCCCGCTTCGGACGCCGGATAGGGAGCAGTTCTTC. Translation: CASSSPLRTPDREQFF.

The gene calls are TRBV19 and TRBJ2-5, with a tentative D call TRBD1 (5 bases). Germline CDR1 LNHDA, CDR2 SQIVND (reference sequence). The CDR3 contains 13 residues. The V end lost 7 bases, the J end lost 2 bases, and 11 bases lay between the germline ends. The CDR3 protein is CASKGQPQETQYF. The CDR3 region has the DNA TGTGCCAGTAAGGGGCAGCCTCAAGAGACCCAGTACTTC.

V and J are TRBV30 and TRBJ1-1; TRBD1 might be the D (5 bases). Deletions cut 1 base from V and 4 bases from J, with 13 bases between. Germline CDR1 is GTSNPN and CDR2 is SVGIG (reference sequence). This CDR3 is 14 amino acids long. CDR3 nucleotides: TGTGCCTGGAGTGACCACCCCAGGGTCACTGAAGCTTTCTTT. Protein sequence: CAWSDHPRVTEAFF.

The CDR3 here is CASTRDTAGTNEKLFF. CDR3 nucleotide sequence: TGTGCCAGTACCCGGGACACCGCCGGGACTAATGAAAAACTGTTTTTT. This chain joins TRBV19 and TRBJ1-4; D may be TRBD1 (6 bases). V lost 7 bases to trimming and J lost 2 bases, with 17 bases between them. CDR1 LNHDA and CDR2 SQIVND come from the germline V gene (reference sequence). The CDR3 is 16 residues long.

V gene TRBV14 combines with J gene TRBJ2-7, with TRBD2 matching over 10 bases. V lost 6 bases and J lost 6; bases outside the gene matches: 8. CDR1 and CDR2 from the germline V gene are SGHDN and FVKESK. This CDR3 spans 14 amino acids. CDR3 region: CASSLLAGRGEQYF. CDR3 DNA: TGTGCCAGCAGTCTACTAGCGGGAAGGGGCGAGCAGTACTTC. The whole variable domain, remainder taken from reference TRBV14 and TRBJ2-7, is EAGVTQFPSHSVIEKGQTVTLRCDPISGHDNLYWYRRVMGKEIKFLLHFVKESKQDESGMPNNRFLAERTGGTYSTLKVQPAELEDSGVYFCASSLLAGRGEQYFGPGTRLTVT.

The V and J genes are TRBV23-1 and TRBJ2-1; tentatively, D is TRBD2 (6 bases). TRBV23-1 is flagged as an ORF with uncertain function. The CDR3 is made up of 14 amino acids. Trimming left V 4 bases short and J 5 bases short, with 12 bases between. As DNA, the CDR3 is TGCGCCAGCAGTCGTAGCGGTGAGAACAATGAGCAGTTCTTC. As protein: CASSRSGENNEQFF.

V usage is TRBV7-2 and J usage is TRBJ1-4; D possibly corresponds to TRBD1 (5 bases). Germline V gene lookup returns CDR1 SGHTA and CDR2 FQGNSA. This CDR3 is 14 amino acids long. V was shortened by 5 bases and J by 4 bases, with 11 bases between the two germline ends. The CDR3 here is CASSRDGINEKLFF. The CDR3 DNA follows: TGTGCCAGCAGCCGGGACGGAATTAATGAAAAACTGTTTTTT.

The chain's CDR3 is CASSKSGPGELFF. DNA for the CDR3: TGTGCCAGCAGCAAGTCCGGTCCCGGGGAGCTGTTTTTT. This chain joins TRBV7-7 and TRBJ2-2; D unresolved. Germline V gene sequence: CDR1 SSHAT, CDR2 FNYEAQ (reference sequence). V lost 5 bases, J lost 6 bases, and 10 bases lay in between. This CDR3 comprises 13 residues.

The chain joins TRBV30 to TRBJ1-3, with D possibly matching TRBD1 (6 bases). The CDR3 contains 17 residues. In germline, CDR1 is GTSNPN, CDR2 SVGIG (reference sequence). V was trimmed by 2 bases and J by 1 base, leaving 18 bases between them. CDR3 nucleotide sequence: TGTGCCTGGAGTCCCCACCAAGGGGGTAGTTCTGGAAACACCATATATTTT. This gives the protein CAWSPHQGGSSGNTIYF.

The rearrangement links TRBV19 to TRBJ2-5; D tentatively fits TRBD1 or TRBD2 (7 bases each). The CDR3 covers 13 residues. Germline V gene lookup returns CDR1 LNHDA and CDR2 SQIVND (reference sequence). V was trimmed by 10 bases and J by 6 bases, leaving 18 bases between them. The CDR3 reads CATRLAGGKTQYF. The CDR3, as DNA: TGTGCCACCCGACTAGCAGGGGGGAAGACCCAGTACTTC.

This chain joins TRBV7-3 and TRBJ1-1; D might be TRBD1 (6 bases). Germline lookup yields CDR1 SGHTA and CDR2 FQGTGA. The V end was cut by 5 bases, the J end by 0 bases, with 10 bases between. The CDR3 sequence is 14 residues long. This CDR3 is CASSAGQMNTEAFF. The CDR3 region has the DNA TGTGCCAGCAGCGCAGGACAGATGAACACTGAAGCTTTCTTT.

The chain couples TRBV29-1 to TRBJ2-1, with 13 positions matching TRBD2. This CDR3 contains 18 residues. From germline, CDR1 is SQVTM and CDR2 ANQGSEA. Trimming removed 4 bases from V and 0 bases from J; junction bases left unmatched: 9. The CDR3 bases are TGCAGCGTTGCCGGGACTAGCGGGATGGGGGGCTCCTACAATGAGCAGTTCTTC. Its protein is CSVAGTSGMGGSYNEQFF.

J is TRBJ2-7 and V is TRBV28; TRBD2 is a possible D gene (7 bases). The germline gives CDR1 MDHEN, CDR2 SYDVKM. V lost 2 bases, J lost 2 bases, and 19 bases lay in between. The CDR3 covers 17 residues. The CDR3 sequence is CASSLGGAISLPYEQYF. The CDR3 region has the DNA TGTGCCAGCAGTTTAGGGGGGGCTATTTCCCTCCCCTACGAGCAGTACTTC.

This chain connects TRBV5-8 to TRBJ2-4; the match to TRBD1 covers 8 bases. Germline loops: CDR1 SGHTS, CDR2 YDEGEE. V lost 0 bases to trimming and J lost 5 bases; unmatched junction nucleotides: 4. The CDR3 sequence is 15 residues long. CDR3 DNA sequence: TGTGCCAGCAGCTTGGTACAGACAGGGGAAAACATTCAGTACTTC. As protein: CASSLVQTGENIQYF.

The genes are TRBV27 and TRBJ1-1; a possible D gene is TRBD1 (5 bases). The CDR3 loop spans 14 amino acids. The V end lost 10 bases, the J end lost 3 bases, and 18 bases lay between the germline ends. CDR1 and CDR2 from the germline V gene are MNHEY and SMNVEV (reference sequence). The CDR3 is CATVRGVGDTEAFF. Written as DNA, the CDR3 is TGTGCCACCGTCCGGGGGGTCGGGGACACTGAAGCTTTCTTT.